A selection of T cell receptor beta chains follows, all from one sample in a study of cytomegalovirus exposure and HLA in healthy donors. Sequencing was performed with immunoSEQ multiplex PCR; in TCRdb, only in-frame clones are kept and a portion is missing. The table lists approximately 150,000 clones, approximately 86% of them singletons. The sequenced material came from PBMCs. These receptors were obtained from a man aged 25-40 years in good health and CMV-seropositive. Each CDR3 is given with its conserved first and last residue. Fields, in order: J gene, V gene, D gene, clone size, CDR3 protein, CDR3 DNA. A D gene is named only where the DNA matches it firmly. Clone size appears in some rows only: once, few, many, or a class for an expanded clone.

J: TRBJ1-2
V: TRBV29-1
D: TRBD1
size: NA
CDR3: CSVHRTGHYGYTF
DNA: TGCAGCGTCCACCGGACAGGCCACTATGGCTACACCTTC

J: TRBJ2-7
V: TRBV5-6
D: NA
size: NA
CDR3: CASRSRAREQYF
DNA: TGTGCCAGCAGATCCAGGGCCCGCGAGCAGTACTTC

J: TRBJ1-2
V: TRBV9
D: TRBD1
size: NA
CDR3: CASSGPDRGGYGYTF
DNA: TGTGCCAGCAGCGGACCGGACAGGGGTGGCTATGGCTACACCTTC

J: TRBJ2-7
V: TRBV7-2
D: NA
size: NA
CDR3: CASSQTPVPGSEQYF
DNA: TGTGCCAGCAGTCAGACTCCTGTCCCTGGCTCCGAGCAGTACTTC

J: TRBJ2-3
V: TRBV27
D: NA
size: NA
CDR3: CASRAGVGADTQYF
DNA: TGTGCCAGCAGGGCCGGAGTAGGGGCGGATACGCAATATTTT

J: TRBJ2-3
V: TRBV4-1
D: NA
size: few
CDR3: CASSREFTGTHTDTQYF
DNA: TGCGCCAGCAGCCGCGAGTTTACGGGGACTCACACAGATACGCAGTATTTT

J: TRBJ2-7
V: TRBV9
D: NA
size: NA
CDR3: CASSVGGAPSGQYF
DNA: TGTGCCAGCAGCGTAGGCGGGGCCCCCTCAGGGCAGTACTTC

J: TRBJ2-5
V: TRBV27
D: TRBD2
size: NA
CDR3: CASKILAAGGPKQETQYF
DNA: TGTGCCAGCAAGATCTTGGCCGCGGGGGGCCCAAAGCAGGAGACCCAGTACTTC

J: TRBJ1-1
V: TRBV19
D: NA
size: NA
CDR3: CASSSPGLNTEAFF
DNA: TGTGCCAGTAGTTCCCCGGGGTTGAACACTGAAGCTTTCTTT

J: TRBJ1-4
V: TRBV19
D: NA
size: NA
CDR3: CASSIERTGDEKLFF
DNA: TGTGCCAGTAGTATAGAAAGAACGGGGGATGAAAAACTGTTTTTT

J: TRBJ1-2
V: TRBV19
D: TRBD1
size: NA
CDR3: CASSIAGQGLRYGYTF
DNA: TGTGCCAGTAGTATAGCCGGACAGGGCCTCCGCTATGGCTACACCTTC

J: TRBJ1-1
V: TRBV9
D: NA
size: few
CDR3: CASSVDAAGTLIEAFF
DNA: TGTGCCAGCAGCGTAGACGCCGCAGGGACTCTTATTGAAGCTTTCTTT

J: TRBJ2-5
V: TRBV5-6
D: NA
size: NA
CDR3: CASSFFARETQYF
DNA: TGTGCCAGCAGCTTCTTTGCCCGGGAGACCCAGTACTTC

J: TRBJ2-3
V: TRBV19
D: NA
size: NA
CDR3: CASSIGTTMQYF
DNA: TGTGCCAGTAGTATAGGGACTACCATGCAGTATTTT

J: TRBJ2-5
V: TRBV18
D: NA
size: NA
CDR3: CASSPNTARTGETQYF
DNA: TGTGCCAGCTCACCCAATACAGCCCGGACGGGGGAGACCCAGTACTTC

J: TRBJ1-6
V: TRBV5-1
D: TRBD1
size: NA
CDR3: CASSSIGTGGNSPLHF
DNA: TGCGCCAGCAGCTCAATCGGGACAGGGGGCAATTCACCCCTCCACTTT

J: TRBJ2-7
V: TRBV21-1
D: NA
size: NA
CDR3: CASSKTGTGGGEQYF
DNA: TGTGCCAGCAGCAAAACCGGGACAGGGGGCGGCGAGCAGTACTTC

J: TRBJ2-5
V: TRBV19
D: NA
size: NA
CDR3: CASSKGAYQETQYF
DNA: TGTGCCAGTAGTAAAGGAGCTTACCAAGAGACCCAGTACTTC

J: TRBJ2-1
V: TRBV14
D: TRBD1
size: NA
CDR3: CASSQQPTGRYNEQFF
DNA: TGTGCCAGCAGCCAACAACCGACAGGGCGGTACAATGAGCAGTTCTTC

J: TRBJ2-5
V: TRBV2
D: NA
size: NA
CDR3: CAQDRQGRKETQYF
DNA: TGTGCCCAAGACCGGCAGGGAAGGAAAGAGACCCAGTACTTC

J: TRBJ1-5
V: TRBV2
D: NA
size: NA
CDR3: CASSGIVSNQPQHF
DNA: TGTGCCAGCAGTGGAATAGTTAGCAATCAGCCCCAGCATTTT

J: TRBJ1-2
V: TRBV10-3
D: NA
size: once
CDR3: CAIRPPARGYGYTF
DNA: TGTGCCATCAGGCCCCCGGCCAGGGGCTATGGCTACACCTTC

J: TRBJ2-7
V: TRBV5-1
D: TRBD1
size: NA
CDR3: CASSLASTQGIHEQYF
DNA: TGCGCCAGCAGCTTGGCCTCAACACAGGGGATCCACGAGCAGTACTTC

J: TRBJ1-5
V: TRBV18
D: NA
size: NA
CDR3: CASSVVGGRASNQPQHF
DNA: TGTGCCAGCTCAGTGGTCGGGGGGCGGGCTAGCAATCAGCCCCAGCATTTT

J: TRBJ1-2
V: TRBV19
D: TRBD1
size: NA
CDR3: CASSRQGKDYGYTF
DNA: TGTGCCAGTAGTAGACAGGGGAAGGACTATGGCTACACCTTC

J: TRBJ2-7
V: TRBV10-3
D: NA
size: NA
CDR3: CATRLVDEQYF
DNA: TGTGCCACCCGCCTAGTGGACGAGCAGTACTTC

J: TRBJ2-1
V: TRBV4-1
D: TRBD2
size: NA
CDR3: CASSHGALAGWEQFF
DNA: TGCGCCAGCAGCCATGGGGCGTTAGCGGGGTGGGAGCAGTTCTTC

J: TRBJ1-6
V: TRBV7-9
D: NA
size: NA
CDR3: CASSSENSPLHF
DNA: TGTGCCAGCAGCTCAGAAAATTCACCCCTCCACTTT

J: TRBJ2-6
V: TRBV18
D: TRBD1
size: NA
CDR3: CASSPGQGSSGANVLTF
DNA: TGTGCCAGCTCACCAGGACAGGGAAGCTCTGGGGCCAACGTCCTGACTTTC

J: TRBJ1-1
V: TRBV6-5
D: TRBD1
size: NA
CDR3: CASRPDRASTEAFF
DNA: TGTGCCAGCAGGCCGGACAGGGCCTCCACTGAAGCTTTCTTT

J: TRBJ1-3
V: TRBV7-9
D: TRBD1
size: NA
CDR3: CASSLKGQGVGNTIYF
DNA: TGTGCCAGCAGCTTGAAGGGACAGGGGGTAGGAAACACCATATATTTT

J: TRBJ2-1
V: TRBV7-2
D: TRBD2
size: NA
CDR3: CASSRLANEQFF
DNA: TGTGCCAGCAGTCGACTAGCCAATGAGCAGTTCTTC

J: TRBJ2-2
V: TRBV4-3
D: TRBD2
size: NA
CDR3: CASSQGFSGVNTGELFF
DNA: TGCGCCAGCAGCCAAGGGTTTAGCGGGGTGAACACCGGGGAGCTGTTTTTT